The 22 T cell receptor beta chains below all came from one sample that was sequenced in a study of patients and donors after allogeneic stem cell transplantation. In TCRdb, the RT-PCR reads were re-called with MiXCR into one record per CDR3 protein. The sample includes about a million distinct CDR3 sequences, roughly 17% of them seen just once. The sequencing sample was made of blood, either unsorted or a sorted T cell fraction (not recorded which). The origin of the receptors is a human donor who was either an allogeneic HSCT recipient or a stem cell or donor lymphocyte infusion donor (not recorded which). It is not recorded whose cells these are; they may come from a transplant donor.

This rearrangement joins TRBV15 to TRBJ2-7; the match to TRBD2 covers 10 bases. CDR1 LNHNV and CDR2 YYDKDF come from the germline V gene (reference sequence). The ends lost 0 bases at V and 2 bases at J; junction bases unmatched: 1. The CDR3 length is 15 residues. The CDR3 protein is CATSRETSGTYEQYF. CDR3 DNA sequence: TGTGCCACCAGCAGAGAAACTAGCGGGACCTACGAGCAGTACTTC.

This clonotype came up a few times. This chain uses TRBV3-1 with TRBJ2-7; D uncertain. Germline V gene data show CDR1 as LGHDT and CDR2 as YNNKEL (reference sequence). Trimming took 3 bases from V and 6 from J, leaving 12 bases between them. This CDR3 spans 13 amino acids. The CDR3 protein is CASSQNVLGEQYF. CDR3 nucleotides: TGTGCCAGCAGCCAGAATGTTCTTGGCGAGCAGTACTTC.

The chain has TRBV29-1 and TRBJ1-4, with 9 positions matching TRBD1. CDR3 length: 13 residues. V lost 4 bases, J lost 8 bases, and 5 bases stayed unmatched. Germline V CDR1 and CDR2: SQVTM, ANQGSEA. CDR3 in DNA: TGCAGCGTTGGGGGGACAGGGAAAGAAAAACTGTTTTTT. Its translation: CSVGGTGKEKLFF. Full variable domain (missing parts from reference TRBV29-1 and TRBJ1-4): SAVISQKPSRDICQRGTSLTIQCQVDSQVTMMFWYRQQPGQSLTLIATANQGSEATYESGFVIDKFPISRPNLTFSTLTVSNMSPEDSSIYLCSVGGTGKEKLFFGSGTQLSVL.

The chain employs TRBV11-2 and TRBJ2-5; D is unresolved. This CDR3 is built from 15 residues. Germline assignment: CDR1 SGHAT and CDR2 FQNNGV. Trimming cost V 2 bases and J 3 bases, with 13 bases left between them. In DNA form, the CDR3 reads TGTGCCAGCAGCTTATGGGCAGCGCGAGAAGAGACCCAGTACTTC. It codes for CASSLWAAREETQYF.

The CDR3 here is CASNPSGIGEQYF. The DNA of the CDR3 is TGTGCCAGCAACCCTAGCGGGATAGGAGAGCAGTACTTC. This chain uses TRBV6-1 with TRBJ2-7; TRBD2 matches at 9 bases. The CDR3 contains 13 residues. J gave up 7 bases and V 7 bases, and 8 bases lay outside the gene matches. Germline loops: CDR1 MNHNS, CDR2 SASEGT.

The DNA for the CDR3 is TGTGCCAGCAGGCGCGTCCCGGGACAGGGCTACGAGCAGTACTTC. Its protein is CASRRVPGQGYEQYF. This sequence joins TRBV7-2 and TRBJ2-7, with 9 bases lining up with TRBD1. CDR3 length equals 15 residues. Looked up from germline, CDR1 is SGHTA and CDR2 is FQGNSA. J lost 3 bases, V lost 6 bases, and 9 bases had no gene match.

V is TRBV15 and J is TRBJ2-3; no clear D gene. V was shortened by 4 bases and J by 4 bases, with 15 bases between the two germline ends. Germline V gives CDR1 LNHNV, CDR2 YYDKDF (reference sequence). The CDR3 loop spans 15 amino acids. The CDR3 DNA is TGTGCCACCAGCACCCTTAACCGTCCCCCAGATACGCAGTATTTT. Protein product: CATSTLNRPPDTQYF.

In its sample, this clonotype was seen a few times. V gene TRBV27 combines with J gene TRBJ2-1, with a possible D match to TRBD1 (5 bases). Per germline, CDR1 MNHEY and CDR2 SMNVEV (reference sequence). Trimming pared 3 bases from V and 4 bases from J, leaving 10 bases between. This CDR3 has 14 amino acids. The CDR3 loop is CASSFMAGYNEQFF. The CDR3, as DNA: TGTGCCAGCAGTTTTATGGCAGGGTACAATGAGCAGTTCTTC.

This clonotype was recorded many times. V usage is TRBV28 and J usage is TRBJ2-7; unclear D gene. The CDR3 totals 15 residues. CDR1 and CDR2 (germline): MDHEN, SYDVKM. V dropped 2 bases and J dropped 4 bases, with 15 bases sitting between them. CDR3 DNA: TGTGCCAGCAGTTTAGGATCGAGCAGTGGATACGAGCAGTACTTC. Amino acids: CASSLGSSSGYEQYF. Supplemented by reference TRBV28 and TRBJ2-7, the full variable domain reads DVKVTQSSRYLVKRTGEKVFLECVQDMDHENMFWYRQDPGLGLRLIYFSYDVKMKEKGDIPEGYSVSREKKERFSLILESASTNQTSMYLCASSLGSSSGYEQYFGPGTRLTVT.

V gene TRBV29-1 combines with J gene TRBJ2-1; TRBD2 is a possible D gene (6 bases). CDR1 and CDR2 (germline): SQVTM, ANQGSEA. V was shortened by 3 bases and J by 4 bases, with 13 bases between the two germline ends. The CDR3 contains 14 residues. CDR3 sequence: CSVDPPGLYNEQFF. The CDR3 region has the DNA TGCAGCGTTGACCCTCCGGGACTTTACAATGAGCAGTTCTTC.

In DNA form, the CDR3 reads TGTGCCTGGAGCGGCCAAGGGGGCGGTGGCTATGGCTACACCTTC. This sequence encodes CAWSGQGGGGYGYTF. V gene TRBV30 combines with J gene TRBJ1-2, with 7 bases that match TRBD1. The CDR3 is made up of 15 amino acids. CDR1 and CDR2 from the germline V gene are GTSNPN and SVGIG (reference sequence). V dropped 3 bases and J dropped 4; count of bases not matched to a gene: 11.

The chain employs TRBV20-1 and TRBJ1-2; no reliable D call. Between the trimmed V and J ends, which lost 6 bases and 0 bases, there was a span of 14 bases. The CDR3 spans 14 residues. The V gene's germline CDR1 is DFQATT and CDR2 SNEGSKA (reference sequence). CDR3 coding DNA: TGCAGTGCGAAGCGCCCCACCACTAACTATGGCTACACCTTC. It yields the protein CSAKRPTTNYGYTF.

The sample holds many counts of this clonotype. The chain uses TRBV29-1 and TRBJ2-7, with D perhaps TRBD2 (6 bases). V was trimmed by 3 bases and J by 4 bases, leaving 13 bases between them. CDR1 is SQVTM, CDR2 ANQGSEA, per germline. The CDR3 loop spans 13 amino acids. The CDR3 reads CSVEWESGYEQYF. The CDR3 DNA follows: TGCAGCGTTGAGTGGGAGAGCGGGTACGAGCAGTACTTC.

The V call is TRBV9, the J call TRBJ2-2; 13 bases map to TRBD2. Germline CDR1 and CDR2: SGDLS and YYNGEE. The CDR3 runs 16 residues. V gave up 0 bases and J gave up 6 bases; unmatched junction bases: 2. The CDR3 here is CASSVVTSGGAGELFF. The CDR3, as DNA: TGTGCCAGCAGCGTAGTAACTAGCGGGGGGGCCGGGGAGCTGTTTTTT.

This clonotype was seen ten or more times. V usage is TRBV12-3 or TRBV12-4 and J usage is TRBJ2-1, with 7 bases fitting TRBD2. This CDR3 contains 18 residues. V trimming: 5 bases; J trimming: 5 bases; junction bases outside the gene matches: 18. The CDR3 bases are TGTGCCAGCAGTCCAACCGCGCTCGGACTAGTCGGTGACAATGAGCAGTTCTTC. Translated, it gives CASSPTALGLVGDNEQFF.

This clonotype occurred a few times. J is TRBJ2-1 and V is TRBV5-1; 8 nucleotides align to TRBD2. The CDR3 runs to 14 residues. The V gene end was trimmed by 4 bases and the J gene end by 7 bases; junction bases not matched to a gene: 7. Per germline, CDR1 SGHRS and CDR2 YFSETQ. The CDR3 nucleotides read TGCGCCAGCAGCACGGGAGGGGGTTGGAATGAGCAGTTCTTC. This encodes CASSTGGGWNEQFF.

The V call is TRBV7-2, the J call TRBJ2-2; D remains ambiguous. The CDR3 contains 15 residues. Trimming removed 1 base at V and 4 bases at J, with 10 bases between. The germline V gene has CDR1 SGHTA and CDR2 FQGNSA. The CDR3 is CASSLVGPGTGELFF. Written as DNA, the CDR3 is TGTGCCAGCAGCTTAGTTGGCCCCGGCACCGGGGAGCTGTTTTTT.

The rearrangement joins TRBV11-2 to TRBJ1-5; D unclear. The CDR3 loop spans 13 amino acids. Germline V gene sequence: CDR1 SGHAT, CDR2 FQNNGV. V dropped 1 base and J dropped 6 bases, with 7 bases sitting between them. This CDR3 reads CASSLGGPQPQHF. DNA of the CDR3: TGTGCCAGCAGCTTAGGAGGGCCTCAGCCCCAGCATTTT.

J is TRBJ1-4 and V is TRBV7-9; D uncertain. Germline loops: CDR1 SEHNR, CDR2 FQNEAQ (reference sequence). This CDR3 spans 16 amino acids. Trimming cost V 5 bases and J 0 bases, with 13 bases left between them. The CDR3 DNA sequence: TGTGCCAGCAGCCAGACGACGGCTGCAACTAATGAAAAACTGTTTTTT. Encoded protein: CASSQTTAATNEKLFF.

This clonotype was seen only once. V gene TRBV15 combines with J gene TRBJ2-3, with TRBD1 matching over 11 bases. Trimming removed 5 bases from V and 5 bases from J; junction bases left unmatched: 12. The CDR3 loop spans 17 amino acids. Germline V gene data show CDR1 as LNHNV and CDR2 as YYDKDF (reference sequence). The CDR3 nucleotides read TGTGCCACCAGCGGCCTAGGGACAGGGGGATATGTAGATACGCAGTATTTT. Its protein product is CATSGLGTGGYVDTQYF.

This clonotype has only one observation. This rearrangement joins TRBV15 to TRBJ2-1; D gene ambiguous. Germline CDR1 reads LNHNV; CDR2 reads YYDKDF (reference sequence). The length of the CDR3 is 13 residues. Trimming pared 2 bases from V and 9 bases from J, leaving 11 bases between. In DNA form, the CDR3 reads TGTGCCACCAGCAGACCCCCCGCACCTGAGCAGTTCTTC. Its protein is CATSRPPAPEQFF.

This clonotype came up many times. J is TRBJ1-2 and V is TRBV3-1; D is uncertain. The CDR3 is 15 residues long. Trimming removed 0 bases from V and 2 bases from J, with 10 bases in between. Germline CDR1 reads LGHDT; CDR2 reads YNNKEL (reference sequence). In DNA, the CDR3 is TGTGCCAGCAGCCAAGATTCTGGAGGGAACTATGGCTACACCTTC. It codes for CASSQDSGGNYGYTF.